The 27 T cell receptor beta chains below all came from one sample that was sequenced in a study of blood T cell repertoires in COVID-19. The repertoire was sequenced with immunoSEQ multiplex PCR; TCRdb's copy has only in-frame clones and lacks some. This table holds fewer than 350,000 clones, roughly 79% found once. Material: peripheral blood. The receptors derive from a woman aged 60-70 years with active or convalescent COVID-19.

The rearrangement links TRBV10-3 to TRBJ2-5, with 8 nucleotides matching TRBD2. The CDR3 runs 16 residues. With 0 bases clipped from V and 4 bases from J, the junction kept 7 bases outside the gene matches. The germline V gene encodes CDR1 ENHRY and CDR2 SYGVKD. The CDR3 sequence: CAISESVRGGAETQYF. In DNA form, the CDR3 reads TGTGCCATCAGTGAGTCGGTCCGGGGGGGTGCAGAGACCCAGTACTTC.

This sequence joins TRBV14 and TRBJ2-7, with D uncertain. CDR1 and CDR2 (germline): SGHDN, FVKESK. The V end lost 4 bases, the J end lost 2 bases, and 9 bases lay between the germline ends. There are 13 residues in the CDR3. The CDR3 protein is CASSPYYTYEQYF. The CDR3 DNA reads TGTGCCAGCAGCCCCTATTATACCTACGAGCAGTACTTC. The whole variable domain, remainder taken from reference TRBV14 and TRBJ2-7, is EAGVTQFPSHSVIEKGQTVTLRCDPISGHDNLYWYRRVMGKEIKFLLHFVKESKQDESGMPNNRFLAERTGGTYSTLKVQPAELEDSGVYFCASSPYYTYEQYFGPGTRLTVT.

The V and J genes are TRBV11-2 and TRBJ1-5; D gene unclear. Trimming cost V 1 base and J 4 bases, with 5 bases left between them. The CDR3 runs 13 residues. Germline values: CDR1 SGHAT, CDR2 FQNNGV. The DNA for the CDR3 is TGTGCCAGCAGCTTAGGCGTAAATCAGCCCCAGCATTTT. As protein: CASSLGVNQPQHF.

This chain links TRBV3-1 (or the pseudogene TRBV3-2) with TRBJ1-4, with 8 positions matching TRBD1. The CDR3 spans 16 residues. After removal of 1 base from V and 4 bases from J, the junction contained 5 bases not matched to a gene. Germline V lookup: CDR1 LGHDT, CDR2 YNNKEL (reference sequence). The CDR3 DNA follows: TGTGCCAGCAGCCAAGCATCAGGGACAGGTAATGAAAAACTGTTTTTT. It codes for CASSQASGTGNEKLFF.

This chain connects TRBV5-5 to TRBJ2-1; TRBD1 aligns across 10 bases. Germline CDR1 and CDR2: SGHKS and YYEKEE (reference sequence). The V and J ends lost 4 bases and 4 bases, in that order; junction bases with no gene match: 5. The CDR3 sequence is 15 residues long. The CDR3 coding sequence is TGTGCCAGCAGCCTCGGGACAGGGGATTACAATGAGCAGTTCTTC. This codes for CASSLGTGDYNEQFF.

This clone turned up a few times. V gene TRBV2 combines with J gene TRBJ2-4, with D tentatively TRBD2 (8 bases). Per germline, CDR1 SNHLY and CDR2 FYNNEI. This CDR3 comprises 17 residues. Trimming took off 5 bases at V and 7 bases at J, with 24 bases between the two ends. The CDR3 DNA reads as TGTGCCAGCAGTCTCCCCAAGACAGGGACTAGGGGGAACATTCAGTACTTC. Its protein is CASSLPKTGTRGNIQYF.

This sequence joins TRBV20-1 and TRBJ1-2, with 8 bases that match TRBD1. CDR1 and CDR2 from the germline V gene are DFQATT and SNEGSKA (reference sequence). Germline trimming cut 3 bases from V and 4 bases from J; bases unmatched to any gene: 4. The length of the CDR3 is 13 residues. The CDR3 is CSASPDRVYGYTF. CDR3 DNA sequence: TGCAGTGCTAGTCCGGACAGGGTCTATGGCTACACCTTC.

V is TRBV13 and J is TRBJ2-1, with TRBD2 matching over 8 bases. J was trimmed by 2 bases and V by 8 bases; bases with no gene match: 17. In germline, CDR1 is PRHDT, CDR2 FYEKMQ (reference sequence). The CDR3 has 18 amino acids. CDR3 bases: TGTGCCAGCGACAGGACTAGCTATACGACGAGTGCCTACAATGAGCAGTTCTTC. Translating it yields CASDRTSYTTSAYNEQFF.

This chain uses TRBV4-1 with TRBJ1-1; the match to TRBD1 covers 9 bases. The germline V gene encodes CDR1 MGHRA and CDR2 YSYEKL. The CDR3 is 16 residues long. The ends lost 4 bases at V and 0 bases at J; junction bases unmatched: 6. The CDR3 DNA follows: TGCGCCAGCAGCCCGGACAGGGGTCGGATGAACACTGAAGCTTTCTTT. Translation gives CASSPDRGRMNTEAFF.

The chain has TRBV30 and TRBJ1-1, with 8 bases matching TRBD1. Germline assignment: CDR1 GTSNPN and CDR2 SVGIG (reference sequence). The ends lost 5 bases at V and 2 bases at J; junction bases unmatched: 1. This CDR3 contains 12 residues. Here the CDR3 reads CAWDRGNTEAFF. In nucleotides, the CDR3 is TGTGCCTGGGACAGGGGTAACACTGAAGCTTTCTTT.

The rearrangement uses TRBV29-1 and TRBJ2-4; D may be TRBD1 (6 bases). The germline CDR1 and CDR2 sequences are SQVTM and ANQGSEA. The CDR3 runs to 15 residues. The V end was cut by 6 bases, the J end by 2 bases, with 17 bases between. This CDR3 reads CSVGWGTISKNIQYF. CDR3 in DNA: TGCAGCGTCGGTTGGGGGACAATATCCAAAAACATTCAGTACTTC.

This rearrangement joins TRBV19 to TRBJ2-1; D might be TRBD2 (5 bases). This CDR3 has 12 amino acids. With 5 bases removed from V and 10 bases from J, the gap between germline ends came to 12 bases. Germline assignment: CDR1 LNHDA and CDR2 SQIVND (reference sequence). CDR3 protein: CASSVGNQEQFF. The CDR3 DNA reads as TGTGCCAGTAGTGTCGGGAATCAGGAGCAGTTCTTC.

This clone was seen once. The genes are TRBV9 and TRBJ2-3; perhaps TRBD1 as D (6 bases). V lost 0 bases and J 0 bases, leaving 26 bases between the germline ends. The CDR3 is made up of 21 amino acids. Germline V gene sequence: CDR1 SGDLS, CDR2 YYNGEE. The CDR3 loop is CASSVEGETGRWVTSTDTQYF. Written as DNA, the CDR3 is TGTGCCAGCAGCGTAGAAGGGGAGACAGGAAGGTGGGTTACTAGCACAGATACGCAGTATTTT.

This chain uses TRBV7-9 with TRBJ2-1; TRBD2 aligns across 11 bases. V was clipped by 2 bases and J by 10 bases; unmatched bases: 7. CDR3 size: 15 residues. The germline V gene has CDR1 SEHNR and CDR2 FQNEAQ (reference sequence). This CDR3 reads CASSLSASGGPEQFF. The CDR3 DNA is TGTGCCAGCAGCTTATCGGCTAGCGGGGGGCCCGAGCAGTTCTTC.

The chain carries TRBV15 and TRBJ1-3, with TRBD1 as a possible D gene (6 bases). Germline V gene lookup returns CDR1 LNHNV and CDR2 YYDKDF (reference sequence). V lost 1 base and J lost 0, with 22 bases in between. The CDR3 runs 20 residues. CDR3 sequence: CATSRAPNAYRVDSGNTIYF. CDR3 coding DNA: TGTGCCACCAGCAGAGCCCCTAATGCCTACAGGGTTGACTCTGGAAACACCATATATTTT.

The V call is TRBV5-8, the J call TRBJ2-1; possibly TRBD2 for D (5 bases). The germline V and J ends were trimmed by 4 bases and 5 bases, with 19 bases remaining between them. Germline CDR1 and CDR2: SGHTS and YDEGEE. The CDR3 has 16 amino acids. CDR3 loop: CASSLLEVGWHNEQFF. CDR3 nucleotides: TGTGCCAGCAGCCTGCTGGAGGTAGGGTGGCACAATGAGCAGTTCTTC.

The chain links TRBV29-1 to TRBJ1-2; TRBD1 matches 12 bases. The CDR3 runs to 15 residues. The trim removed 4 bases at V and 4 bases at J, leaving 7 bases unmatched. Germline CDR1 is SQVTM and CDR2 is ANQGSEA. The CDR3 spells CSVAGTGGPGYGYTF. The DNA of the CDR3 is TGCAGCGTTGCCGGGACAGGGGGCCCAGGCTATGGCTACACCTTC.

This chain uses TRBV18 with TRBJ1-2; TRBD1 might be the D (5 bases). Germline V gene sequence: CDR1 KGHSH, CDR2 LQKENI. The germline V and J ends were trimmed by 4 bases and 4 bases, with 16 bases remaining between them. The CDR3 totals 15 residues. DNA for the CDR3: TGTGCCAGCTCACTCCCCTCGGGGGTACGCTATGGCTACACCTTC. Translating it yields CASSLPSGVRYGYTF.

The chain is built from TRBV9 and TRBJ1-3; D call uncertain. There are 16 residues in the CDR3. Per the germline V gene, CDR1 is SGDLS and CDR2 is YYNGEE. V lost 0 bases and J lost 4, with 14 bases in between. This CDR3 reads CASSVVAGPPGNTIYF. The CDR3 nucleotides are TGTGCCAGCAGCGTAGTTGCGGGTCCACCCGGAAACACCATATATTTT.

This sequence joins TRBV3-1 (or the pseudogene TRBV3-2) and TRBJ1-2; 7 nucleotides match TRBD1. V gave up 3 bases and J gave up 4 bases; unmatched junction bases: 5. Germline CDR1 reads LGHDT; CDR2 reads YNNKEL (reference sequence). The CDR3 extends over 14 amino acids. The CDR3 loop reads CASSHDRDFYGYTF. The CDR3 DNA is TGTGCCAGCAGCCATGACAGGGACTTCTATGGCTACACCTTC.

The J gene is TRBJ2-3, the V gene TRBV7-2; no clear D. This CDR3 has 14 residues. Trimming left V 1 base short and J 0 bases short, with 5 bases between. CDR1 and CDR2 (germline): SGHTA, FQGNSA. CDR3 coding DNA: TGTGCCAGCAGCTTAGGGCTTAGCACAGATACGCAGTATTTT. Amino acids: CASSLGLSTDTQYF.

The chain has TRBV5-1 and TRBJ2-7; 11 bases agree with TRBD2. Per the germline V gene, CDR1 is SGHRS and CDR2 is YFSETQ. There are 14 residues in the CDR3. V trimming: 7 bases; J trimming: 5 bases; junction bases outside the gene matches: 8. The CDR3 loop reads CASSSASGRHEQYF. For the CDR3, the DNA is TGCGCCAGCTCCTCGGCTAGCGGGAGGCACGAGCAGTACTTC.

The chain joins TRBV4-1 to TRBJ2-1; 10 bases align to TRBD1. Germline-derived CDR1 and CDR2 are MGHRA and YSYEKL. The CDR3 is 16 residues long. V lost 5 bases to trimming and J lost 4 bases; unmatched junction nucleotides: 8. The CDR3 coding sequence is TGCGCCAGCAGCAAAGGACAGGGGGTTAGGTACAATGAGCAGTTCTTC. Its translation: CASSKGQGVRYNEQFF.

The chain recombines TRBV3-1 (or the pseudogene TRBV3-2) with TRBJ1-6; no firm D call. This CDR3 spans 15 amino acids. V was trimmed by 1 base and J by 5 bases, leaving 9 bases between them. CDR1 LGHDT and CDR2 YNNKEL come from the germline V gene (reference sequence). The CDR3 loop reads CASSQVELNNSPLHF. The DNA of the CDR3 is TGTGCCAGCAGCCAAGTAGAACTGAATAATTCACCCCTCCACTTT.

The table lists this clone with a count of one. This sequence joins TRBV6-1 and TRBJ2-7; 7 bases line up with TRBD1. CDR1 MNHNS and CDR2 SASEGT come from the germline V gene. The trim removed 5 bases at V and 5 bases at J, leaving 12 bases unmatched. This CDR3 contains 15 residues. The CDR3 here is CASSSIYRGEDEQYF. CDR3 nucleotides: TGTGCCAGCAGTTCAATCTACAGGGGTGAGGACGAGCAGTACTTC.

The genes are TRBV5-5 and TRBJ2-5; TRBD1 is a possible D gene (6 bases). Germline V gene lookup returns CDR1 SGHKS and CDR2 YYEKEE (reference sequence). The CDR3 length is 15 residues. Between the trimmed V and J ends, which lost 2 bases and 2 bases, there was a span of 13 bases. CDR3 in amino acids: CASSFPKTGQETQYF. CDR3 bases: TGTGCCAGCAGCTTCCCTAAGACAGGTCAAGAGACCCAGTACTTC.

This clone has a single count. The chain has TRBV19 and TRBJ2-5; a possible D gene is TRBD2 (6 bases). V was shortened by 0 bases and J by 5 bases, with 16 bases between the two germline ends. This CDR3 is 16 amino acids long. Germline V gene data show CDR1 as LNHDA and CDR2 as SQIVND (reference sequence). The CDR3 DNA sequence: TGTGCCAGTAGTATAGATCGGTTGGCCAGCGGGGAGACCCAGTACTTC. Translated: CASSIDRLASGETQYF.